Following are 15 T cell receptor beta chains from one sample sequenced in a study of T cell clonotyping in hematopoietic cell transplantation. Time point in this sample: recipient sample about 28 days before transplant, after cytoreduction. TCRdb's table, derived via immunoSEQ multiplex PCR, lists solely in-frame clones and lacks some. Seen here are over 45,000 clones, approximately 84% observed once, and the top ten hold about 6.1%. The sample was peripheral blood mononuclear cells, taken before stem cell transplant. These receptor sequences come from a man aged 60-69 years with biphenotypic leukemia. Some clones in this sample may be carry-over from other donors' samples.

This chain connects TRBV7-2 to TRBJ1-2; TRBD1 is a possible D gene (5 bases). In germline, CDR1 is SGHTA, CDR2 FQGNSA. The CDR3 contains 12 residues. The germline V and J ends were trimmed by 9 bases and 4 bases, with 12 bases remaining between them. The CDR3 is CASSTDLYGYTF. In DNA, the CDR3 is TGTGCCAGTTCGACAGACCTCTATGGCTACACCTTC.

The J gene is TRBJ2-7, the V gene TRBV4-1; either TRBD1 or TRBD2 may supply D (6 bases each). This CDR3 is 17 amino acids long. V lost 6 bases, J lost 1 base, and 22 bases lay in between. Germline V CDR1 and CDR2: MGHRA, YSYEKL. CDR3 sequence: CASRHGYGGGYSYEQYF. DNA for the CDR3: TGCGCCAGCAGGCATGGCTACGGGGGCGGTTATTCCTACGAGCAGTACTTC.

The chain links TRBV7-6 to TRBJ2-3; 8 nucleotides match TRBD2. The CDR3 spans 16 residues. Per germline, CDR1 SGHVS and CDR2 FNYEAQ. The V gene end was trimmed by 1 base and the J gene end by 1 base; junction bases not matched to a gene: 4. CDR3: CASSLDPLAGTDTQYF. CDR3 DNA: TGTGCCAGCAGCTTAGACCCACTAGCGGGCACAGATACGCAGTATTTT.

This chain uses TRBV4-2 with TRBJ1-2, with D maybe TRBD1 (5 bases). Deletions cut 0 bases from V and 4 bases from J, with 9 bases between. This CDR3 spans 14 amino acids. Germline V lookup: CDR1 LGHNA, CDR2 YNFKEQ. The CDR3 protein is CASSQETGIYGYTF. The CDR3 DNA is TGTGCCAGCAGCCAAGAAACAGGAATCTATGGCTACACCTTC.

The chain employs TRBV5-1 and TRBJ1-1; 8 nucleotides match TRBD1. J was trimmed by 6 bases and V by 2 bases; bases with no gene match: 6. The CDR3 length is 14 residues. Germline assignment: CDR1 SGHRS and CDR2 YFSETQ. This CDR3 reads CASSFGQGHSEAFF. Written as DNA, the CDR3 is TGCGCCAGCAGCTTCGGACAGGGACATTCTGAAGCTTTCTTT.

The CDR3 protein is CASSSRGQGFHEQYF. The CDR3 DNA reads TGCGCCAGCAGCTCCCGGGGACAGGGATTCCACGAGCAGTACTTC. J is TRBJ2-7 and V is TRBV4-3; 9 bases match TRBD1. V was clipped by 5 bases and J by 5 bases; unmatched bases: 10. Germline lookup yields CDR1 LGHNA and CDR2 YSLEER. CDR3 size: 15 residues.

The genes are TRBV5-6 and TRBJ1-2; perhaps TRBD1 as D (5 bases). V dropped 0 bases and J dropped 2 bases, with 5 bases sitting between them. The germline gives CDR1 SGHDT, CDR2 YYEEEE. CDR3 length: 13 amino acids. For the CDR3, the DNA is TGTGCCAGCAGCTTGGGACAGAACTATGGCTACACCTTC. Its translation: CASSLGQNYGYTF.

The rearrangement links TRBV5-1 to TRBJ1-1; a weak D match, TRBD1 (6 bases). The CDR3 totals 14 residues. The ends were cut back, 2 bases at V and 4 bases at J, with 12 bases in the middle. Germline CDR1 reads SGHRS; CDR2 reads YFSETQ. CDR3 coding DNA: TGCGCCAGCAGCTTACCGGGGGCAGGCACTGAAGCTTTCTTT. This translates into CASSLPGAGTEAFF.

The V gene is TRBV5-4, the J gene TRBJ2-7; 9 nucleotides line up with TRBD1. CDR1 is SGHNT and CDR2 is YYREEE in the germline V gene (reference sequence). The ends lost 4 bases at V and 6 bases at J; junction bases unmatched: 8. The CDR3 has 14 amino acids. The CDR3 loop is CASSEVQGAGEQYF. Here the CDR3 DNA reads TGTGCCAGCAGCGAGGTACAGGGGGCTGGCGAGCAGTACTTC. The variable domain in full, completed from reference TRBV5-4 and TRBJ2-7, reads ETGVTQSPTHLIKTRGQQVTLRCSSQSGHNTVSWYQQALGQGPQFIFQYYREEENGRGNFPPRFSGLQFPNYSSELNVNALELDDSALYLCASSEVQGAGEQYFGPGTRLTVT.

The V gene is TRBV5-1, the J gene TRBJ2-7; D is ambiguous. CDR1 is SGHRS, CDR2 YFSETQ, per germline. The V and J ends lost 0 bases and 5 bases respectively, with 15 bases between them. CDR3 length equals 15 residues. CDR3 sequence (DNA): TGCGCCAGCAGCTTGGTAACCGCTCTGAATGACGAGCAGTACTTC. This translates into CASSLVTALNDEQYF.

The chain has TRBV30 and TRBJ1-2; 8 bases map to TRBD1. Germline assignment: CDR1 GTSNPN and CDR2 SVGIG (reference sequence). CDR3 length: 14 amino acids. Losses at the gene ends were 5 bases for V and 8 bases for J; bases not matched to a gene: 13. This CDR3 is CAWVLDRGVRGYTF. The DNA of the CDR3 is TGTGCCTGGGTTCTTGACAGGGGAGTAAGAGGCTACACCTTC.

The chain has TRBV7-2 and TRBJ1-2; D is uncertain. There are 14 residues in the CDR3. Germline V gene sequence: CDR1 SGHTA, CDR2 FQGNSA. Deletions cut 0 bases from V and 2 bases from J, with 7 bases between. The CDR3 loop reads CASSLAQVNYGYTF. CDR3 DNA sequence: TGTGCCAGCAGCTTAGCGCAGGTCAACTATGGCTACACCTTC.

V is TRBV28 and J is TRBJ1-4; 8 positions match TRBD1. This CDR3 is built from 13 residues. Germline V CDR1 and CDR2: MDHEN, SYDVKM. The J segment lost 5 bases and the V segment lost 6 bases, leaving 2 bases of the junction unmatched. The CDR3 reads CASRTGVNEKLFF. CDR3 DNA: TGTGCCAGCAGGACAGGGGTCAATGAAAAACTGTTTTTT.

This clone occurred a few times. The chain joins TRBV28 to TRBJ2-3; D ambiguous. CDR1 is MDHEN, CDR2 SYDVKM, per germline. This CDR3 is 13 amino acids long. With 5 bases removed from V and 0 bases from J, the gap between germline ends came to 6 bases. CDR3 sequence (DNA): TGTGCCAGCAGTCTTTACAGCACAGATACGCAGTATTTT. Its translation is CASSLYSTDTQYF.

A single count supports this clone. The chain is built from TRBV19 and TRBJ2-2, with TRBD2 matching over 9 bases. This CDR3 region has 17 residues. Germline-derived CDR1 and CDR2 are LNHDA and SQIVND (reference sequence). Unmatched junction bases numbered 13, after V lost 5 bases and J lost 6 bases. CDR3 residues: CASSPRVLIAGAGELFF. CDR3 bases: TGTGCCAGTAGTCCGAGGGTTTTGATAGCGGGAGCCGGGGAGCTGTTTTTT.